This T cell receptor beta chain came from a study of cytomegalovirus exposure and HLA in healthy donors. This clone was seen only a few times. The PCR had 60 Vbeta and 13 Jbeta primers. The repertoire was sequenced with immunoSEQ multiplex PCR; TCRdb's copy has only in-frame clones and lacks some. The profile covers over 100,000 clones, with around 10% appearing a single time and approximately 7.5% taken by the ten largest. CDR3 size: 14 residues. V gave up 6 bases and J gave up 3 bases; unmatched junction bases: 6. Per germline, CDR1 MNHEY and CDR2 SMNVEV (reference sequence). The source material was PBMCs. This sequence joins TRBV27 and TRBJ1-1, with 8 bases that match TRBD1. This receptor was identified in a woman between 40 and 55 years old in good health and CMV-seropositive. The CDR3 DNA is TGTGCCAGCAGCAGAAACAGGGGGGACACTGAAGCTTTCTTT. Its translation: CASSRNRGDTEAFF.